Listed below are T cell receptor beta chains from one sample, sequenced in a study of T cell repertoires in cytomegalovirus infection. TCRdb ran MiXCR on the reads and lists one entry per CDR3 protein. This sample has almost 550,000 distinct CDR3 sequences, with 16% found just once. The specimen sequenced was CD8+ T cells from PBMCs. These receptor sequences come from a human donor in good health (CMV status not recorded). Some clones in this sample may be carry-over from other donors' samples. Each CDR3 is given with its conserved first and last residue. A D gene is named only where the DNA matches it firmly. Clone sizes are given selectively: once, few, many, or a class where the clone is expanded.

D	V	size	J	CDR3	DNA
TRBD1	TRBV11-2	many	TRBJ2-1	CASSLWSPDRRNEQFF	TGTGCCAGCAGCTTGTGGTCGCCGGACAGGCGCAATGAGCAGTTCTTC
TRBD1	TRBV7-9	.	TRBJ2-7	CASSPGTGVHEQYF	TGTGCCAGCAGCCCCGGGACAGGGGTCCACGAGCAGTACTTC
.	TRBV27	.	TRBJ1-5	CASSLSSGDQPQHF	TGTGCCAGCAGTTTGTCGTCGGGGGATCAGCCCCAGCATTTT
TRBD1	TRBV4-1	few	TRBJ2-5	CASSLGQKETQYF	TGCGCCAGCAGCCTGGGACAGAAAGAGACCCAGTACTTC
.	TRBV24-1	.	TRBJ2-2	CATGTGNTGELFF	TGTGCCACTGGGACGGGTAACACCGGGGAGCTGTTTTTT
.	TRBV6-6	.	TRBJ2-4	CASHTGPLAKNIQYF	TGTGCCAGCCATACAGGCCCTCTAGCCAAAAACATTCAGTACTTC
.	TRBV2	many	TRBJ2-6	CASNQRADESSGANVLTF	TGTGCCAGCAACCAACGGGCCGATGAGAGCTCTGGGGCCAACGTCCTGACTTTC
.	TRBV28	many	TRBJ2-7	CASSLGNEQYF	TGTGCCAGCAGTCTGGGGAACGAGCAGTACTTC
TRBD1	TRBV9	.	TRBJ2-3	CASSVVRTGGTDTQYF	TGTGCCAGCAGCGTAGTACGGACAGGGGGCACAGATACGCAGTATTTT
.	TRBV5-6	many	TRBJ1-6	CASSPLIEGVYSPLHF	TGTGCCAGCAGCCCCCTGATTGAGGGAGTTTATTCACCCCTCCACTTT
TRBD1	TRBV27	many	TRBJ2-3	CASSLTLDRGPADTQYF	TGTGCCAGCAGTTTGACACTGGACAGGGGGCCCGCAGATACGCAGTATTTT
.	TRBV12-3/TRBV12-4	many	TRBJ2-1	CASSFPRQAGEQFF	TGTGCCAGCAGCTTCCCCAGACAGGCAGGCGAGCAGTTCTTC
.	TRBV27	.	TRBJ2-5	CASSPRLEQETQYF	TGTGCCAGCAGTCCGAGACTAGAGCAAGAGACCCAGTACTTC
.	TRBV11-1	.	TRBJ2-2	CASSQRRQYTGELFF	TGTGCCAGCAGCCAGCGGAGGCAGTACACCGGGGAGCTGTTTTTT